This T cell receptor beta chain was recorded in a study of blood T cell repertoires in COVID-19. In the source study's methods: Scientists estimated how many nucleated cells there were by amplifying reference gene primers. Method: immunoSEQ multiplex PCR; TCRdb's copy keeps in-frame clones and lacks some. For V, J and clone size, that table is used; D and trimming come from the DNA. The sample carries some 270,000 clones, about 82% recorded once. Looked up from germline, CDR1 is MNHNS and CDR2 is SASEGT. Unmatched junction bases numbered 11, after V lost 4 bases and J lost 0 bases. The CDR3 is 18 amino acids.

V gene TRBV6-1 combines with J gene TRBJ2-3; 9 nucleotides line up with TRBD2. The sequenced sample was peripheral blood. The TCR originated in a woman older than 75 with COVID-19, enrolled during active disease. The CDR3 here is CASSARGSGGLSTDTQYF. Written as DNA, the CDR3 is TGTGCCAGCAGTGCCAGAGGTAGCGGGGGACTTAGCACAGATACGCAGTATTTT.